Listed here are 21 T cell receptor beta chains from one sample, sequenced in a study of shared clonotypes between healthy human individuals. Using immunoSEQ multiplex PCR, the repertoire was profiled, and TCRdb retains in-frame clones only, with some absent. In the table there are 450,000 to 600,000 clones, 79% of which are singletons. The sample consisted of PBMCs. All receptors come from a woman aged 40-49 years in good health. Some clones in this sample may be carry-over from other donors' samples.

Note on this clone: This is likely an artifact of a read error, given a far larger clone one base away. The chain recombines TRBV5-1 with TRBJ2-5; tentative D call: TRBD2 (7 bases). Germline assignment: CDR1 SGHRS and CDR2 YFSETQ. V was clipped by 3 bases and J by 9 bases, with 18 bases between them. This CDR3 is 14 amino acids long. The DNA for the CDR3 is TGCGCCAGCAGCTCTGCGGGGGCGAAGGAGGCCCAGTACTTC. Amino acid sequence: CASSSAGAKEAQYF.

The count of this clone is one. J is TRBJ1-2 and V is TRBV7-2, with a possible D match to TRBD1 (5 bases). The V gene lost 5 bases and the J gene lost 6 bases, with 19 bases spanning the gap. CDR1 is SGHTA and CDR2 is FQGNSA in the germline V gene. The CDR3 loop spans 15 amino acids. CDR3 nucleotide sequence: TGTGCCAGCAGCCTCACCTGGGACGGTGCTGATGGCTACACCTTC. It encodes CASSLTWDGADGYTF.

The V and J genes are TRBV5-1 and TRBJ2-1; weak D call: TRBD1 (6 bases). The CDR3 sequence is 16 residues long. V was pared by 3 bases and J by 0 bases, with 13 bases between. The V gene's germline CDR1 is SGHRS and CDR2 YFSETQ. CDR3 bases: TGCGCCAGCAGCTCACCTGACAGGAGCTCCTACAATGAGCAGTTCTTC. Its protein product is CASSSPDRSSYNEQFF.

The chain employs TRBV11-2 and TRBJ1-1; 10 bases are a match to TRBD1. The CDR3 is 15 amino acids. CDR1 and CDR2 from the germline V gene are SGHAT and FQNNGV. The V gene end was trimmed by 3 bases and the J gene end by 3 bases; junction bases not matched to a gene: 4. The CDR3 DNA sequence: TGTGCCAGCAGCTTGGGGGACAGGGGTTACACTGAAGCTTTCTTT. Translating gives CASSLGDRGYTEAFF.

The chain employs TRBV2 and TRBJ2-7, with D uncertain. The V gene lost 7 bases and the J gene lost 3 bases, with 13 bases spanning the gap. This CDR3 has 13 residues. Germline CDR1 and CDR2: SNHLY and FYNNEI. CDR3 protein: CASTPPLSYEQYF. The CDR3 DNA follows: TGTGCCAGCACCCCGCCACTGAGCTACGAGCAGTACTTC. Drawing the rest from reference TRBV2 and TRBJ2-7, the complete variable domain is EPEVTQTPSHQVTQMGQEVILRCVPISNHLYFYWYRQILGQKVEFLVSFYNNEISEKSEIFDDQFSVERPDGSNFTLKIRSTKLEDSAMYFCASTPPLSYEQYFGPGTRLTVT.

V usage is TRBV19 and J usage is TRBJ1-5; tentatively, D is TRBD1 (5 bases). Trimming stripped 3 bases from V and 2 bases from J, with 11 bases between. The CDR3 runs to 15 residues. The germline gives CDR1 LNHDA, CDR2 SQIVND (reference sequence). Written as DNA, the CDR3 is TGTGCCAGTAGTATCTCGGGACGGGGCAATCAGCCCCAGCATTTT. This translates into CASSISGRGNQPQHF.

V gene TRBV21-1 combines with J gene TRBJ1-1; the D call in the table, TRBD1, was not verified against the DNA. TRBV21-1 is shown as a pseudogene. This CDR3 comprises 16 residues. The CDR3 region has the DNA TGTGCCAGCAGCAAAGGGACAGGGTCAACGAACACTGAAGCTTTCTTT. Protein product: CASSKGTGSTNTEAFF.

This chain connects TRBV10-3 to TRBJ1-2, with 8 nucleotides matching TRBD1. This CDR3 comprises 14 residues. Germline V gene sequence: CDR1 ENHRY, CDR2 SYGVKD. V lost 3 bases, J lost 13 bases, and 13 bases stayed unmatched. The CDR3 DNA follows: TGTGCCATCAGTGAAGACAGGGGTCCTTGGGAGGGCACCTTC. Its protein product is CAISEDRGPWEGTF.

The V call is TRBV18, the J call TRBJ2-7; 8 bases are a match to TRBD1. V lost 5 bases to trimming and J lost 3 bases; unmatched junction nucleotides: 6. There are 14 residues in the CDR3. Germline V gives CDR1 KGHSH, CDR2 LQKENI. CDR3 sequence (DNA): TGTGCCAGCTCAAGGGGACAGGATCTCTACGAGCAGTACTTC. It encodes CASSRGQDLYEQYF. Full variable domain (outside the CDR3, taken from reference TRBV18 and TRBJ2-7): NAGVMQNPRHLVRRRGQEARLRCSPMKGHSHVYWYRQLPEEGLKFMVYLQKENIIDESGMPKERFSAEFPKEGPSILRIQQVVRGDSAAYFCASSRGQDLYEQYFGPGTRLTVT.

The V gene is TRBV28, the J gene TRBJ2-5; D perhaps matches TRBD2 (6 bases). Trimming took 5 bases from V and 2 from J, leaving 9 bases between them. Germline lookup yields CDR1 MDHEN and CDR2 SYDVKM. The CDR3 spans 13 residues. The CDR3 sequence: CASSVGLQETQYF. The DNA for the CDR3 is TGTGCCAGCAGTGTAGGACTACAAGAGACCCAGTACTTC.

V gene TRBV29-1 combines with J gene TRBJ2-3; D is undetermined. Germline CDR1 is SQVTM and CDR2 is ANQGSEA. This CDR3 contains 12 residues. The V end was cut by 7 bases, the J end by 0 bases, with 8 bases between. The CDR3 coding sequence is TGCAGCGCAGCGACTAGCACAGATACGCAGTATTTT. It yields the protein CSAATSTDTQYF.

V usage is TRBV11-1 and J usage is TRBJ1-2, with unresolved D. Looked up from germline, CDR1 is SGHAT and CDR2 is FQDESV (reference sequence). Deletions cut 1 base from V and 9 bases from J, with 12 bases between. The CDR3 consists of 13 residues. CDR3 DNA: TGTGCCAGCAGCTTAGATGGGCTCCACAGCTACACCTTC. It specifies CASSLDGLHSYTF.

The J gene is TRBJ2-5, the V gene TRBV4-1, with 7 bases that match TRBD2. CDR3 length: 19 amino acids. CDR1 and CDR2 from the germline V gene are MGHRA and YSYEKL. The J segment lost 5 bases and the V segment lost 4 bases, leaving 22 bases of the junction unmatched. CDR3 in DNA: TGCGCCAGCAGCCGAGCACAACGGGAGGAGGTCTGGTGGGGGGAGACCCAGTACTTC. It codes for CASSRAQREEVWWGETQYF.

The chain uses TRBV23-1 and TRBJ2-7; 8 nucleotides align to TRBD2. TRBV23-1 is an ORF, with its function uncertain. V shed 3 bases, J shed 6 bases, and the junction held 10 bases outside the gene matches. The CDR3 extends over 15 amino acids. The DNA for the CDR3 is TGCGCCAGCAGTCAGGTTAGCGGGATTTTGGGCGAGCAGTACTTC. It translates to CASSQVSGILGEQYF.

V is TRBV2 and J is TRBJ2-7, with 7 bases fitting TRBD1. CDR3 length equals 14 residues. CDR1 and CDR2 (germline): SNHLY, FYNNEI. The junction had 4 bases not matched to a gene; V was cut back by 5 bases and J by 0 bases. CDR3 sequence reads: CASSTDRVSYEQYF. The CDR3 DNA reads TGTGCCAGCAGTACTGACAGGGTCTCCTACGAGCAGTACTTC.

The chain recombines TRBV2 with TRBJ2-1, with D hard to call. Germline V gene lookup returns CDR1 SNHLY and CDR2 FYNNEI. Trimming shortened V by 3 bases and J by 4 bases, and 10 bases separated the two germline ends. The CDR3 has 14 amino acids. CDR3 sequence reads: CASSEGSRYNEQFF. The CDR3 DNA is TGTGCCAGCAGTGAGGGAAGCAGATACAATGAGCAGTTCTTC.

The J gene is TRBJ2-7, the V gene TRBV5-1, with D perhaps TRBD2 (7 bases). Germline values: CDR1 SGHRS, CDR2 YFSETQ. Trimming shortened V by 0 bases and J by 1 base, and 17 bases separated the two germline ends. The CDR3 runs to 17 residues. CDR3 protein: CASSLGRGGGRSYEQYF. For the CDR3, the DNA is TGCGCCAGCAGCTTGGGCAGGGGAGGGGGAAGGTCCTACGAGCAGTACTTC.

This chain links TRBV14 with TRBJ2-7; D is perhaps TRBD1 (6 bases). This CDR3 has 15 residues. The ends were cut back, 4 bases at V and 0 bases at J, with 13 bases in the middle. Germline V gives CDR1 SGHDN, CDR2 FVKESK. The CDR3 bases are TGTGCCAGCAGCCGACCGGGGACAAGCTCCTACGAGCAGTACTTC. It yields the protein CASSRPGTSSYEQYF.

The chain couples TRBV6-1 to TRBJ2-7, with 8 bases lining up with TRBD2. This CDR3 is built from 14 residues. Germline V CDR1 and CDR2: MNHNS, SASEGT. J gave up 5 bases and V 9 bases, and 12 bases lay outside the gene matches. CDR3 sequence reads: CASEREREYHEQYF. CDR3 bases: TGTGCCAGTGAGAGGGAGCGGGAGTACCACGAGCAGTACTTC.

The CDR3 loop is CATGSYNEQFF. CDR3 nucleotides: TGTGCCACCGGGAGCTACAATGAGCAGTTCTTC. The rearrangement joins TRBV6-6 to TRBJ2-1; TRBD2 is a possible D gene (6 bases). This CDR3 has 11 residues. V gave up 10 bases and J gave up 3 bases, with 7 bases separating them. CDR1 and CDR2 from the germline V gene are MNHNY and SVGAGI (reference sequence).

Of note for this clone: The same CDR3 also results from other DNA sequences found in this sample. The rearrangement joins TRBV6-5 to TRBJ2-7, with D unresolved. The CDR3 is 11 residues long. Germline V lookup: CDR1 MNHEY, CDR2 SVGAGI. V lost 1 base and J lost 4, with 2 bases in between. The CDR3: CASSYLYEQYF. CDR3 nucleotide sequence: TGTGCCAGCAGTTACTTGTACGAGCAGTACTTC.